One sample yielded the 24 T cell receptor beta chains listed below, sequenced in a study of T cell repertoires in cytomegalovirus infection. TCRdb passed the reads through MiXCR, listing each CDR3 protein once. The data hold about 500,000 distinct CDR3 sequences, with roughly a third observed a single time. No antigen has been assigned to these receptors. Here the sequenced sample was cultured PBMCs, taken from culture after CMV antigen stimulation. The receptors stem from a human donor in good health (CMV status not recorded). Some clones in this sample may be carry-over from other donors' samples.

This clonotype was seen ten or more times. The chain is built from TRBV7-2 and TRBJ2-5; D perhaps matches TRBD1 (5 bases). Germline values: CDR1 SGHTA, CDR2 FQGNSA. The CDR3 loop spans 13 amino acids. V was shortened by 2 bases and J by 4 bases, with 8 bases between the two germline ends. The DNA of the CDR3 is TGTGCCAGCAGCTTATACCAGGGAGAGACCCAGTACTTC. As protein: CASSLYQGETQYF. The full variable domain, completed using reference TRBV7-2 and TRBJ2-5, is GAGVSQSPSNKVTEKGKDVELRCDPISGHTALYWYRQSLGQGLEFLIYFQGNSAPDKSGLPSDRFSAERTGGSVSTLTIQRTQQEDSAVYLCASSLYQGETQYFGPGTRLLVL.

Turning to this clonotype: No conserved phenylalanine or tryptophan ends this CDR3, so it is likely a read error. The rearrangement links TRBV7-6 to TRBJ2-1; 12 bases line up with TRBD2. V trimming: 3 bases; J trimming: 7 bases; junction bases outside the gene matches: 4. In germline, CDR1 is SGHVS, CDR2 FNYEAQ. The CDR3 extends over 15 amino acids. The CDR3 loop is CASSFSSGRENEQFS. Written as DNA, the CDR3 is TGTGCCAGCAGCTTTTCTAGCGGGAGGGAGAATGAGCAGTTCTCC.

The chain uses TRBV14 and TRBJ1-2, with D possibly matching TRBD1 (6 bases). Germline assignment: CDR1 SGHDN and CDR2 FVKESK. Trimming removed 3 bases from V and 14 bases from J, with 19 bases in between. The CDR3 is 13 amino acids. CDR3 region: CASSQKTGVSVTF. The CDR3 DNA follows: TGTGCCAGCAGCCAGAAGACAGGCGTTTCGGTAACCTTC.

The CDR3 region has the DNA TGTGCCACCAGTGACCCCGGGACCTCCAATCAGCCCCAGCATTTT. Residues: CATSDPGTSNQPQHF. The chain uses TRBV24-1 and TRBJ1-5; D is perhaps TRBD1 (5 bases). CDR3 size: 15 residues. In germline, CDR1 is KGHDR, CDR2 SFDVKD. The V end lost 4 bases, the J end lost 3 bases, and 12 bases lay between the germline ends.

The chain links TRBV6-2 or TRBV6-3 to TRBJ2-1; D gene uncertain. Between the trimmed V and J ends, which lost 2 bases and 9 bases, there was a span of 5 bases. The germline V gene encodes CDR1 MNHEY and CDR2 SVGEGT. The CDR3 is 11 residues long. CDR3 nucleotide sequence: TGTGCCAGCAGTTACGAACGTGAGCAGTTCTTC. Translation gives CASSYEREQFF.

The chain links TRBV20-1 to TRBJ2-5; no clear D gene. From germline, CDR1 is DFQATT and CDR2 SNEGSKA (reference sequence). V lost 0 bases to trimming and J lost 4 bases, with 6 bases between them. The CDR3 is 12 amino acids. CDR3 sequence reads: CSARDSGETQYF. Written as DNA, the CDR3 is TGCAGTGCTAGAGATTCGGGAGAGACCCAGTACTTC.

In this sample, this clonotype turned up a few times. V usage is TRBV7-2 and J usage is TRBJ2-7; 9 nucleotides align to TRBD2. CDR1 is SGHTA and CDR2 is FQGNSA in the germline V gene. Trimming took 2 bases from V and 3 from J; bases not matched to a gene: 8. The CDR3 spans 16 residues. CDR3 in DNA: TGTGCCAGCAGCTTAACAGCGGGAGGCCTCCTCTACGAGCAGTACGTC. It specifies CASSLTAGGLLYEQYV.

J is TRBJ2-3 and V is TRBV7-3, with D maybe TRBD2 (5 bases). Looked up from germline, CDR1 is SGHTA and CDR2 is FQGTGA. Trimming pared 6 bases from V and 3 bases from J, leaving 16 bases between. This CDR3 is 15 amino acids long. CDR3 DNA sequence: TGTGCCAGCAGTTCCGCCTTGACTAAGACAGATACGCAGTATTTT. This encodes CASSSALTKTDTQYF.

The DNA for the CDR3 is TGTGCCAGCACCCATCAGGGAGAGACCCAGTACTTC. Amino acid sequence: CASTHQGETQYF. This chain links TRBV12-3 or TRBV12-4 with TRBJ2-5; tentatively, D is TRBD1 (5 bases). CDR3 length: 12 residues. V dropped 7 bases and J dropped 4 bases, with 10 bases sitting between them.

In this sample, this clonotype turned up a few times. The V gene is TRBV14, the J gene TRBJ2-1; TRBD1 might be the D (6 bases). V dropped 1 base and J dropped 9 bases, with 13 bases sitting between them. The CDR3 totals 14 residues. CDR1 and CDR2 from the germline V gene are SGHDN and FVKESK. The CDR3 DNA reads as TGTGCCAGCAGCCAAGCACAGGGATTCGGTGAGCAGTTCTTC. Translated, it gives CASSQAQGFGEQFF. The variable domain in full, with the rest retrieved from reference TRBV14 and TRBJ2-1, is EAGVTQFPSHSVIEKGQTVTLRCDPISGHDNLYWYRRVMGKEIKFLLHFVKESKQDESGMPNNRFLAERTGGTYSTLKVQPAELEDSGVYFCASSQAQGFGEQFFGPGTRLTVL.

J is TRBJ2-7 and V is TRBV7-2; no firm D call. Germline assignment: CDR1 SGHTA and CDR2 FQGNSA. The CDR3 is 11 residues long. Trimming took off 5 bases at V and 4 bases at J, with 6 bases between the two ends. CDR3 coding DNA: TGTGCCAGCAGCCCCAAGTACGAGCAGTACTTC. It is translated as CASSPKYEQYF.

This clonotype was seen only a few times. The rearrangement links TRBV20-1 to TRBJ2-1; TRBD2 agrees at 14 bases. The J segment lost 6 bases and the V segment lost 5 bases, leaving 3 bases of the junction unmatched. Germline assignment: CDR1 DFQATT and CDR2 SNEGSKA (reference sequence). This CDR3 spans 14 amino acids. CDR3 sequence: CSALTSGRGNEQFF. The CDR3 nucleotides read TGCAGTGCTTTGACTAGCGGGAGGGGCAATGAGCAGTTCTTC.

V and J are TRBV5-1 and TRBJ2-5, with 10 bases identical to TRBD2. V was pared by 5 bases and J by 3 bases, with 4 bases of the junction left unmatched. CDR1 and CDR2 (germline): SGHRS, YFSETQ. The CDR3 spans 14 residues. CDR3 nucleotides: TGCGCCAGCAGGCCGGGACTAGCGAAAGAGACCCAGTACTTC. Its translation is CASRPGLAKETQYF.

This clonotype has a count of ten or more. The chain links TRBV7-2 to TRBJ2-7, with D perhaps matching TRBD2 (5 bases). Trimming removed 5 bases at V and 5 bases at J, with 13 bases between. There are 13 residues in the CDR3. From germline, CDR1 is SGHTA and CDR2 FQGNSA. This CDR3 is CASSQAAGHEQYV. CDR3 nucleotide sequence: TGTGCCAGCAGCCAAGCGGCGGGTCACGAGCAGTACGTC.

The gene calls are TRBV7-2 and TRBJ2-3; 10 bases align to TRBD2. This CDR3 contains 15 residues. Trimming at V came to 5 bases and at J to 5 bases, leaving 7 bases not matched to a gene. CDR1 and CDR2 (germline): SGHTA, FQGNSA. The CDR3 loop reads CASSPLAGEGDTQYF. DNA for the CDR3: TGTGCCAGCAGCCCCCTAGCGGGAGAGGGAGATACGCAGTATTTT. Complete variable domain (other parts from reference TRBV7-2 and TRBJ2-3): GAGVSQSPSNKVTEKGKDVELRCDPISGHTALYWYRQSLGQGLEFLIYFQGNSAPDKSGLPSDRFSAERTGGSVSTLTIQRTQQEDSAVYLCASSPLAGEGDTQYFGPGTRLTVL.

This chain connects TRBV7-2 to TRBJ2-3; D gene uncertain. Germline values: CDR1 SGHTA, CDR2 FQGNSA. V was cut by 2 bases and J by 6 bases, with 9 bases left in between. The CDR3 totals 13 residues. CDR3 bases: TGTGCCAGCAGCTTATTATATGGGGATACGCAGTATTTT. Protein product: CASSLLYGDTQYF.

This chain joins TRBV19 and TRBJ2-1; no clear D. V shed 6 bases and J shed 0 bases, with 12 bases lying between them. The CDR3 has 15 amino acids. Germline lookup yields CDR1 LNHDA and CDR2 SQIVND (reference sequence). In nucleotides, the CDR3 is TGTGCCAGTAGCTCAGCAGTTCGCTCCTACAATGAGCAGTTCTTC. This translates into CASSSAVRSYNEQFF. Combining the CDR3 with reference TRBV19 and TRBJ2-1 gives the whole variable domain DGGITQSPKYLFRKEGQNVTLSCEQNLNHDAMYWYRQDPGQGLRLIYYSQIVNDFQKGDIAEGYSVSREKKESFPLTVTSAQKNPTAFYLCASSSAVRSYNEQFFGPGTRLTVL.

This clonotype was seen a few times. The chain uses TRBV11-3 and TRBJ2-3, with unresolved D. CDR1 is SGHNT and CDR2 is YENEEA in the germline V gene. Trimming removed 4 bases from V and 8 bases from J, with 13 bases in between. The CDR3 has 13 amino acids. In DNA, the CDR3 is TGTGCCAGCAGCTCCGGCCCCGTTGGTACGCAGTATTTT. Translated, it gives CASSSGPVGTQYF. The full variable domain, with the rest looked up from reference TRBV11-3 and TRBJ2-3, is EAGVVQSPRYKIIEKKQPVAFWCNPISGHNTLYWYLQNLGQGPELLIRYENEEAVDDSQLPKDRFSAERLKGVDSTLKIQPAELGDSAVYLCASSSGPVGTQYFGPGTRLTVL.

The chain has TRBV27 and TRBJ2-1; the match to TRBD2 covers 9 bases. The germline CDR1 and CDR2 sequences are MNHEY and SMNVEV (reference sequence). V shed 6 bases and J 13 bases; nucleotides not matched to a gene: 19. This CDR3 has 16 residues. CDR3 bases: TGTGCCAGCAGCCCCCTTAGCGGGAGCGGCCGACAAGGACAGTTCTTC. It codes for CASSPLSGSGRQGQFF.

The chain uses TRBV19 and TRBJ1-4; 8 positions agree with TRBD1. This CDR3 has 17 residues. Germline-derived CDR1 and CDR2 are LNHDA and SQIVND (reference sequence). Trimming removed 7 bases from V and 5 bases from J; junction bases left unmatched: 15. The CDR3 nucleotides are TGTGCCAGTACCGCCGGACAGGGTGGGAGATGGAATGAAAAACTGTTTTTT. This sequence encodes CASTAGQGGRWNEKLFF.

The chain employs TRBV6-2 or TRBV6-3 and TRBJ2-7; a weak D match, TRBD2 (5 bases). In germline, CDR1 is MNHEY, CDR2 SVGEGT. The CDR3 covers 14 residues. V was shortened by 8 bases and J by 0 bases, with 14 bases between the two germline ends. CDR3 coding DNA: TGTGCCAGCGGAGGACTGGGTAACTCCTACGAGCAGTACTTC. Translation gives CASGGLGNSYEQYF.

The V call is TRBV23-1, the J call TRBJ1-1; D is unclear. TRBV23-1 is flagged as an ORF with uncertain function. The V gene lost 4 bases and the J gene lost 5 bases, with 14 bases spanning the gap. The CDR3 contains 14 residues. The CDR3 is CASSPFRNETEAFF. In nucleotides, the CDR3 is TGCGCCAGCAGTCCCTTCCGGAACGAGACTGAAGCTTTCTTT.

This rearrangement joins TRBV28 to TRBJ2-3, with TRBD2 as a possible D gene (6 bases). CDR3 length: 14 amino acids. Looked up from germline, CDR1 is MDHEN and CDR2 is SYDVKM. V shed 9 bases and J shed 0 bases, with 13 bases lying between them. CDR3 sequence (DNA): TGTGCCAGTATGGGACTCCCAAGCACAGATACGCAGTATTTT. Its protein product is CASMGLPSTDTQYF. Looking up the rest from reference TRBV28 and TRBJ2-3 gives the full variable domain: DVKVTQSSRYLVKRTGEKVFLECVQDMDHENMFWYRQDPGLGLRLIYFSYDVKMKEKGDIPEGYSVSREKKERFSLILESASTNQTSMYLCASMGLPSTDTQYFGPGTRLTVL.

The rearrangement links TRBV19 to TRBJ2-5; D is undetermined. Trimming stripped 6 bases from V and 1 base from J, with 3 bases between. CDR3 length: 11 amino acids. CDR1 is LNHDA and CDR2 is SQIVND in the germline V gene (reference sequence). CDR3 protein: CASRLQETQYF. DNA of the CDR3: TGTGCCAGTAGACTCCAAGAGACCCAGTACTTC.